The present entry profiles one T cell receptor beta chain with its context. Many counts were recorded for this clonotype. Its antigen is still unknown. No qualities accompany the bases; no much larger clone lies one base away. Spanning cysteine to phenylalanine, the CDR3 consists of 15 amino acids. Only CDR3 DNA remains: 45 bases, in frame from the first base. Compared with germline, V lacks 7 bases and J lacks 6 bases; bases without a gene match: 8. This record comes from a study of T cell repertoires in cytomegalovirus infection (dated by TCRdb to between 2019 and 2020). With regard to the full study: Donor HLA type was relevant to the analysis, because carriage of CMV infection together with the matching HLA type was indicated by public TCR beta signatures.

TCRdb lists the instrument as Illumina HiSeq 1500. TCRdb took the public reads, trimmed them with fastp at Q25, ran MiXCR for clone calling and kept in-frame beta chains. A single entry per CDR3 protein holds the most common genes and DNA from its merged rows. The sample table lists hundreds of thousands of distinct CDR3 sequences, 20% to 25% of them with a count of one. Roughly 8% of the sample belongs to the ten largest clones. Beyond this particular receptor, the publication reports: In both this cohort and an independent roughly 350-donor cohort, the cumulative frequency of public TCR beta family members distinguished carriers of CMV infection plus the relevant HLA type. The ex vivo response was dominated by HLA-C-restricted CMV-specific TCR beta clonotypes, which also provided the single most frequent clonotype in two of eight donors.

The sequenced material came from CD8+ T cells from PBMCs. This TCR was recovered from a human donor in good health (CMV status not recorded). Some clones in this sample may be carry-over from other donors' samples. The sequence joins TRBV12-3 or TRBV12-4 to TRBJ1-5; 11 bases in between match TRBD1. The CDR3 corresponds to CASTTLGTGGQPQHF. DNA sequence: TGTGCCAGCACAACGCTCGGGACAGGGGGTCAGCCCCAGCATTTT.